A selection of T cell receptor beta chains follows, all from one sample in a study of ipilimumab plus nivolumab after autologous stem cell transplantation. The data were produced by immunoSEQ multiplex PCR, yet TCRdb's version contains in-frame clones alone and is incomplete. Among 15,000 to 20,000 clones, around 85% were seen once, and the ten largest hold roughly 6.8%. Sample: PBMCs, taken in a trial of ipilimumab plus nivolumab as post-transplant consolidation. These receptors were collected from a male donor with diffuse large B-cell lymphoma. The CDR3 runs from the conserved cysteine through the conserved F or W. Each record gives: J gene, clone size, CDR3 length, V gene, D gene, CDR3 protein, CDR3 DNA. A D gene is named only where the DNA matches it firmly. Size values are once, few and many counts, or a class for expanded clones, and some rows have none.

TRBJ1-5	once	16	TRBV5-4	TRBD1	CASSQTTGGDSGAQHF	TGTGCCAGCAGCCAAACGACAGGGGGGGATAGCGGGGCCCAGCATTTT
TRBJ2-7	-	14	TRBV6-5	-	CASSDNRDTYEQYF	TGTGCCAGCAGTGACAACCGGGACACCTACGAGCAGTACTTC
TRBJ2-1	-	15	TRBV4-2	-	CASSPGGGRYNEQFF	TGTGCCAGCAGCCCAGGGGGGGGCCGCTACAATGAGCAGTTCTTC
TRBJ1-5	-	14	TRBV6-5	-	CASSYGLNNQPQHF	TGTGCCAGCAGTTACGGGCTGAACAATCAGCCCCAGCATTTT
TRBJ2-7	-	19	TRBV21-1	-	CASSKGAGGLNKPLHEQYF	TGTGCCAGCAGCAAAGGCGCGGGGGGGCTAAATAAACCTCTCCACGAGCAGTACTTC
TRBJ1-5	-	15	TRBV9	TRBD1	CASSVDRDRGQPQHF	TGTGCCAGCAGCGTAGACCGGGACAGGGGACAGCCCCAGCATTTT
TRBJ2-3	-	16	TRBV27	-	CASSLSTEIVPDTQYF	TGTGCCAGCAGTCTATCTACCGAAATCGTCCCAGATACGCAGTATTTT
TRBJ1-4	-	13	TRBV29-1	-	CSANTGNGEKLFF	TGCAGCGCCAATACAGGGAATGGGGAAAAACTGTTTTTT
TRBJ2-5	-	15	TRBV7-9	TRBD2	CASSYLAGGGETQYF	TGTGCCAGCAGTTATCTAGCGGGGGGCGGGGAGACCCAGTACTTC
TRBJ1-5	few	13	TRBV6-5	TRBD1	CASRAGGGQPQHF	TGTGCCAGCAGAGCAGGGGGCGGTCAGCCCCAGCATTTT
TRBJ2-7	-	13	TRBV5-4	-	CASSLVNNYEQYF	TGTGCCAGCAGCTTGGTTAACAACTACGAGCAGTACTTC
TRBJ1-1	-	13	TRBV2	-	CASSSETATEAFF	TGTGCCAGCAGTTCCGAGACAGCGACCGAAGCTTTCTTT
TRBJ2-3	-	15	TRBV5-1	-	CASSLVGFGTDTQYF	TGCGCCAGCAGCTTGGTGGGATTCGGCACAGATACGCAGTATTTT
TRBJ2-5	-	13	TRBV19	TRBD2	CASNPGGVGDQYF	TGTGCCAGTAACCCGGGGGGGGTCGGCGACCAGTACTTC
TRBJ2-7	-	15	TRBV5-1	-	CASSSQGGSSYEQYF	TGCGCCAGCAGCTCCCAGGGGGGGAGCTCCTACGAGCAGTACTTC
TRBJ1-2	-	14	TRBV10-3	-	CAISDLLANYGYTF	TGTGCCATCAGTGACCTCTTAGCTAACTATGGCTACACCTTC
TRBJ2-6	-	20	TRBV5-4	TRBD1	CASSLFRGQGGRSGANVLTF	TGTGCCAGCAGCTTGTTTAGGGGACAGGGAGGTAGGTCTGGGGCCAACGTCCTGACTTTC
TRBJ1-2	-	14	TRBV7-8	-	CASSLGQYEYGYTF	TGTGCCAGCAGCTTAGGGCAGTACGAGTATGGCTACACCTTC
TRBJ2-7	once	14	TRBV11-2	TRBD1	CASSLQGADDEQYF	TGTGCCAGCAGCTTACAGGGGGCGGACGACGAGCAGTACTTC
TRBJ1-5	-	19	TRBV5-1	TRBD1	CASFPSLSRDRGRNQPQHF	TGCGCCAGCTTTCCGTCATTGTCCCGGGACAGGGGGCGTAATCAGCCCCAGCATTTT
TRBJ1-2	-	12	TRBV29-1	-	CIIGEIWGGYTF	TGCATCATCGGGGAGATCTGGGGCGGCTACACCTTC
TRBJ1-3	-	16	TRBV6-5	-	CASSYSFGGSGNTIYF	TGTGCCAGCAGTTACTCGTTCGGGGGGAGCGGCAACACCATATATTTT
TRBJ2-7	-	15	TRBV7-9	TRBD2	CASSSRAGGRGEQYF	TGTGCCAGCAGCTCCAGAGCGGGGGGGCGGGGCGAGCAGTACTTC